This paragraph covers one T cell receptor beta chain sequence. This sample is part of a study of cytomegalovirus exposure and HLA in healthy donors. A multiplex PCR was run with 60 Vbeta primers and 13 Jbeta primers. TCRdb keeps only in-frame clones here, not all; method: immunoSEQ multiplex PCR. The sample holds about 210,000 clones; approximately 79% are singletons and the top ten take roughly 1.9%. CDR3 length equals 16 residues. Germline CDR1 is SGHDT and CDR2 is YYEEEE. Trimming cost V 4 bases and J 3 bases, with 19 bases left between them. The rearrangement links TRBV5-6 to TRBJ1-1; D is uncertain. The clonotype comes from a male donor in good health and CMV-seronegative. Specimen: PBMCs. CDR3 DNA sequence: TGTGCCAGCAGCGGCGACACCCGCTTCCGAGACACTGAAGCTTTCTTT. Its translation is CASSGDTRFRDTEAFF.